The T cell receptor beta chain described here comes from a study of cytomegalovirus exposure and HLA in healthy donors. Study-level findings and limits: Researchers had no immune exposure information except CMV serostatus available. Sequencing artifact likely explains a cluster of highly shared sequence variants. Later analysis showed TCR association rates varying by HLA locus, highest for DRB1 and lowest for HLA-C. In a later analysis, at a false discovery rate of 0.05, 16,951 TCR beta sequences matched HLA alleles.

Primers: 60 Vbeta forward and 13 Jbeta reverse. Sequenced by immunoSEQ multiplex PCR; TCRdb stores in-frame clones only, minus some. The sample records about 160,000 clones, 70% to 90% being singletons. Per germline, CDR1 LNHDA and CDR2 SQIVND (reference sequence). CDR3 length equals 16 residues. The germline V and J ends were trimmed by 0 bases and 4 bases, with 16 bases remaining between them. Regarding this clone: No antigen is known for it.

The sample taken for sequencing was PBMCs. The chain couples TRBV19 to TRBJ2-7, with a weak D call TRBD2 (5 bases). The sequence was obtained from a young woman in good health and CMV-seronegative. In nucleotides, the CDR3 is TGTGCCAGTAGTATAGACGCAGAGGGATGGTGGTACGAGCAGTACTTC. Translated, it gives CASSIDAEGWWYEQYF.